Given below is one TCR beta chain in context. Its antigen is not known. The CDR3 consists of 16 residues. The V segment lost 5 bases and the J segment 8 bases; nucleotides outside the gene matches: 8. This sample was taken from a study of spatial heterogeneity in lung cancer. Study findings and constraints: How many expanded intratumoral alpha and beta TCRs were present tracked the tumor mutation count, which was a count of nonsynonymous mutations. Ubiquitous and regional expanded TCR counts correlated with ubiquitous and regional nonsynonymous mutations, respectively. For tumor T cells, estimated coverage reached only roughly 7% (alpha) and roughly 12% (beta).

Indicated time point: sample taken at primary tumor resection. Researchers sequenced whole RNA taken from tumor, nontumor lung or frozen PBMC without sorting. TCR cDNA molecules were tagged individually, and each one carried a unique molecular identifier. TCRdb processed the 5' RACE reads anew with MiXCR; each CDR3 protein has one entry. The top ten hold around 10% of the sample, which has 9,700 or so distinct CDR3 sequences, about 6% seen once. V usage is TRBV12-3 or TRBV12-4 and J usage is TRBJ2-1; 14 nucleotides agree with TRBD2. Sequencing used lung tumor tissue, obtained at surgery. This sequence was found in a male donor with early-stage non-small cell lung cancer. The CDR3, as DNA: TGTGCCAGCAGTCCTGGGACTAGCGGGAGAAATCATGAGCAGTTCTTC. Translation gives CASSPGTSGRNHEQFF.